Shown below are 24 T cell receptor beta chains from a single sample sequenced in a study of T-cell reconstitution after alpha-beta-depleted transplantation in children. Preparation of the TCRbeta library was carried out with unique molecular identifiers. TCRdb independently ran MiXCR on the PCR reads; one entry per CDR3 protein. The table shows 490,000 or so distinct CDR3 sequences, with about an eighth occurring only once. This sample comprised PBMCs from the stem cell graft donor, obtained from the stem cell graft. These receptors were collected from a human donor who donated a stem cell graft to a child with combined immunodeficiency.

CDR3 bases: TGTGCCAGCAGCTTCGGCGAAGGGAACTATGGCTACACCTTC. This encodes CASSFGEGNYGYTF. The chain links TRBV11-2 to TRBJ1-2, with D hard to call. This CDR3 spans 14 amino acids. V lost 3 bases, J lost 2 bases, and 10 bases lay in between. Germline V gene lookup returns CDR1 SGHAT and CDR2 FQNNGV.

Many counts were recorded for this clonotype. One junction end does not reproduce the germline sequence, and a read error may be involved. The chain recombines TRBV7-9 with TRBJ2-2; D not resolved. The CDR3 totals 14 residues. Germline V gives CDR1 SEHNR, CDR2 FQNEAQ (reference sequence). Here the CDR3 reads CASSQTENTGELFF. The CDR3 nucleotides read TGCGCCAGCAGCCAAACAGAGAACACCGGGGAGCTGTTTTTT. Complete variable domain (other parts from reference TRBV7-9 and TRBJ2-2): DTGVSQNPRHKITKRGQNVTFRCDPISEHNRLYWYRQTLGQGPEFLTYFQNEAQLEKSRLLSDRFSAERPKGSFSTLEIQRTEQGDSAMYLCASSQTENTGELFFGEGSRLTVL.

This clonotype was detected ten times or more. This chain links TRBV9 with TRBJ1-4, with a weak D call TRBD1 (5 bases). The CDR3 consists of 16 residues. Trimming cost V 4 bases and J 0 bases, with 13 bases left between them. In germline, CDR1 is SGDLS, CDR2 YYNGEE. The CDR3 nucleotides read TGTGCCAGCAGCCCAGAAAGGGGCCCAACTAATGAAAAACTGTTTTTT. Amino acid sequence: CASSPERGPTNEKLFF.

This chain uses TRBV30 with TRBJ2-3; 12 positions match TRBD2. CDR1 and CDR2 (germline): GTSNPN, SVGIG (reference sequence). Trimming cost V 0 bases and J 6 bases; bases outside gene matches: 10. The CDR3 length is 17 residues. CDR3 nucleotides: TGTGCCTGGAGTGTTGGCCTAGCGGGAGGGCCGGGCGATACGCAGTATTTT. Its protein product is CAWSVGLAGGPGDTQYF.

This clonotype has ten or more counts. This sequence joins TRBV9 and TRBJ2-7; 9 bases line up with TRBD2. Germline V gene lookup returns CDR1 SGDLS and CDR2 YYNGEE. V shed 4 bases, J shed 1 base, and the junction held 6 bases outside the gene matches. The CDR3 is made up of 15 amino acids. CDR3 residues: CASSPSLAGSYEQYF. The CDR3 DNA reads TGTGCCAGCAGCCCGAGCCTAGCGGGATCCTACGAGCAGTACTTC.

The V call is TRBV20-1, the J call TRBJ1-5; the match to TRBD1 covers 7 bases. The V segment lost 3 bases and the J segment 4 bases; nucleotides outside the gene matches: 6. Germline V CDR1 and CDR2: DFQATT, SNEGSKA (reference sequence). This CDR3 comprises 14 residues. The CDR3 nucleotides are TGCAGTGCTAGCCCGGGACAGCTAAATCAGCCCCAGCATTTT. It translates to CSASPGQLNQPQHF.

This clonotype has only a few counts. The V gene is TRBV28, the J gene TRBJ1-3, with a tentative D call TRBD1 (6 bases). The germline gives CDR1 MDHEN, CDR2 SYDVKM. The CDR3 sequence is 15 residues long. V lost 5 bases, J lost 2 bases, and 13 bases lay in between. CDR3 in amino acids: CASSQTGWAGNTIYF. The CDR3 DNA reads TGTGCCAGCAGTCAGACAGGTTGGGCTGGAAACACCATATATTTT.

The table lists this clonotype with many counts. CDR3 amino acids: CSAPRNGELFF. The CDR3 DNA is TGCAGTGCTCCTCGTAACGGGGAGCTGTTTTTT. The chain couples TRBV20-1 to TRBJ2-2, with D hard to call. CDR3 length equals 11 residues. CDR1 and CDR2 from the germline V gene are DFQATT and SNEGSKA (reference sequence). The V and J ends lost 5 bases and 7 bases respectively, with 8 bases between them.

This clonotype was counted between two and nine times. The chain recombines TRBV14 with TRBJ2-3; 7 nucleotides match TRBD2. Germline-derived CDR1 and CDR2 are SGHDN and FVKESK. The V and J ends lost 2 bases and 2 bases, in that order; junction bases with no gene match: 7. This CDR3 comprises 16 residues. The CDR3, as DNA: TGTGCCAGCAGCCAATTGGGCGGGAGCCACACAGATACGCAGTATTTT. Protein product: CASSQLGGSHTDTQYF.

This clonotype has at least ten counts. The CDR3 region is CASSPGKNTEAFF. CDR3 coding DNA: TGTGCCAGCAGTCCCGGAAAGAACACTGAAGCTTTCTTT. The V and J genes are TRBV25-1 and TRBJ1-1; D is ambiguous. From germline, CDR1 is MGHDK and CDR2 SYGVNS. Trimming took off 5 bases at V and 1 base at J, with 8 bases between the two ends. The length of the CDR3 is 13 residues.

There are a few counts of this clonotype. The V call is TRBV20-1, the J call TRBJ2-7; no reliable D call. Per germline, CDR1 DFQATT and CDR2 SNEGSKA (reference sequence). The length of the CDR3 is 14 residues. Between the trimmed V and J ends, which lost 0 bases and 4 bases, there was a span of 13 bases. CDR3 loop: CSARDSMIGYEQYF. CDR3 nucleotides: TGCAGTGCTAGAGATAGTATGATCGGATACGAGCAGTACTTC.

Note on this clonotype: The junction departs from germline at one end; a sequencing error may be responsible. The J gene is TRBJ2-2, the V gene TRBV10-3; D is ambiguous. Germline V gene data show CDR1 as ENHRY and CDR2 as SYGVKD. This CDR3 contains 12 residues. Written as DNA, the CDR3 is TGTGCCGTCAGTCCGAACACCGGGGAGCTGTTTTTT. It translates to CAVSPNTGELFF.

This chain uses TRBV4-3 with TRBJ2-3; the match to TRBD2 covers 13 bases. This CDR3 has 19 residues. The germline CDR1 and CDR2 sequences are LGHNA and YSLEER. Losses at the gene ends were 8 bases for V and 4 bases for J; bases not matched to a gene: 18. CDR3 region: CASSQLAGGPTLNADTQYF. The CDR3 region has the DNA TGCGCCAGCTCGCAACTAGCGGGGGGGCCGACCCTCAACGCAGATACGCAGTATTTT.

This clonotype was picked up a small number of times. This chain uses TRBV6-6 with TRBJ1-2; D call uncertain. The CDR3 is made up of 12 amino acids. V shed 10 bases and J shed 3 bases, with 12 bases lying between them. Per germline, CDR1 MNHNY and CDR2 SVGAGI (reference sequence). CDR3 nucleotides: TGTGCCACCTCCCCATGGGACTATGGCTACACCTTC. Translated: CATSPWDYGYTF.

The chain combines TRBV12-3 or TRBV12-4 with TRBJ2-7, with TRBD2 matching over 8 bases. This CDR3 is built from 15 residues. Trimming removed 8 bases from V and 5 bases from J; junction bases left unmatched: 14. In nucleotides, the CDR3 is TGTGCCAGCGGTCTGCTGGCGGGGGGATCCCACGAGCAGTACTTC. It translates to CASGLLAGGSHEQYF.

This clonotype occurred many times. The chain combines TRBV4-3 with TRBJ2-1; 15 bases agree with TRBD2. Trimming took 3 bases from V and 4 from J; bases not matched to a gene: 4. Germline CDR1 LGHNA, CDR2 YSLEER. The CDR3 sequence is 17 residues long. CDR3 loop: CASSQGTSGRLYNEQFF. The CDR3 DNA reads TGCGCCAGCAGCCAGGGGACTAGCGGGAGGCTTTACAATGAGCAGTTCTTC.

In this sample, this clonotype turned up a few times. This sequence joins TRBV5-1 and TRBJ2-3, with 14 bases matching TRBD2. The CDR3 runs to 17 residues. Unmatched junction bases numbered 2, after V lost 0 bases and J lost 2 bases. The germline gives CDR1 SGHRS, CDR2 YFSETQ. The CDR3 sequence is CASSLVGLAGDTDTQYF. CDR3 nucleotides: TGCGCCAGCAGCTTGGTGGGACTAGCGGGAGACACAGATACGCAGTATTTT.

This clonotype was detected many times. The chain combines TRBV5-6 with TRBJ2-2; D remains unclear. The V gene lost 2 bases and the J gene lost 5 bases, with 10 bases spanning the gap. Per germline, CDR1 SGHDT and CDR2 YYEEEE. The CDR3 has 14 residues. The CDR3 DNA reads as TGTGCCAGCAGCTTTTCGGCTAAAACCGGGGAGCTGTTTTTT. This sequence encodes CASSFSAKTGELFF.

CDR3 DNA: TGTGCCAGCAGTGAAGCTAGCAGCGATGAGCAGTTCTTC. Its protein is CASSEASSDEQFF. The genes are TRBV2 and TRBJ2-1, with D unclear. CDR3 length: 13 residues. V dropped 0 bases and J dropped 8 bases, with 8 bases sitting between them. CDR1 and CDR2 (germline): SNHLY, FYNNEI.

The CDR3 DNA sequence: TGTGCCAGCAGTCTACAGTGGCGGGAGGGTACCTACGAGCAGTACTTC. This translates into CASSLQWREGTYEQYF. This chain uses TRBV6-2 or TRBV6-3 with TRBJ2-7; 9 bases line up with TRBD2. CDR1 MNHEY and CDR2 SVGEGT come from the germline V gene. V lost 5 bases, J lost 2 bases, and 10 bases stayed unmatched. The CDR3 spans 16 residues.

This clonotype was observed many times. The gene calls are TRBV12-3 or TRBV12-4 and TRBJ2-1; D call uncertain. V lost 2 bases, J lost 5 bases, and 4 bases lay in between. The CDR3 runs to 12 residues. CDR3 DNA sequence: TGTGCCAGCAGTTTATGGAACAATGAGCAGTTCTTC. This sequence encodes CASSLWNNEQFF.

This clonotype was seen ten or more times. The chain employs TRBV7-2 and TRBJ2-1; possibly TRBD2 for D (6 bases). Germline CDR1 reads SGHTA; CDR2 reads FQGNSA. V lost 5 bases to trimming and J lost 2 bases, with 19 bases between them. This CDR3 contains 17 residues. CDR3 coding DNA: TGTGCCAGCAGCCCACCGGTCGGGGGTGGTACCTACAATGAGCAGTTCTTC. Protein: CASSPPVGGGTYNEQFF.

In its sample, this clonotype was seen a few times. The chain employs TRBV5-1 and TRBJ2-1; D unclear. This CDR3 spans 11 amino acids. The germline V gene has CDR1 SGHRS and CDR2 YFSETQ. V lost 2 bases and J 9 bases, leaving 6 bases between the germline ends. CDR3 protein: CASSLVTEQFF. The DNA for the CDR3 is TGCGCCAGCAGCTTAGTGACTGAGCAGTTCTTC.

This clonotype was seen many times. This chain uses TRBV7-9 with TRBJ2-7; D is uncertain. Germline loops: CDR1 SEHNR, CDR2 FQNEAQ (reference sequence). The CDR3 runs 12 residues. With 5 bases removed from V and 7 bases from J, the gap between germline ends came to 12 bases. CDR3 DNA sequence: TGTGCCAGCAGCCCCTCTCCCGTTGAGCAGTACTTC. Its protein product is CASSPSPVEQYF.